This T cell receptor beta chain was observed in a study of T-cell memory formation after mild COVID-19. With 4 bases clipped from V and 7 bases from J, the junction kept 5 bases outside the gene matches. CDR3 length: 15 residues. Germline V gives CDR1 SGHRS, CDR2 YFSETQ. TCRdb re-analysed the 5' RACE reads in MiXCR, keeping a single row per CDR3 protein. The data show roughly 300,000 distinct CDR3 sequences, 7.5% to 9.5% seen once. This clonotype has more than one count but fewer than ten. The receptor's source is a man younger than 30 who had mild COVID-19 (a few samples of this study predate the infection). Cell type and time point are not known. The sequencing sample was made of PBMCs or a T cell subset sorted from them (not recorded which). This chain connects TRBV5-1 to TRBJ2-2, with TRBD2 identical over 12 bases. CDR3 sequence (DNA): TGCGCCAGCAGCCGACTAGCGGGGGTAGGCGGGGAGCTGTTTTTT. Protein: CASSRLAGVGGELFF.